Shown below are 17 T cell receptor beta chains from a single sample sequenced in a study of identical twins. TCRdb itself ran the 5' RACE reads through MiXCR, one entry per CDR3 protein. Here the sample spans 350,000 or so distinct CDR3 sequences, about 12% being singletons. These data were also reused for a study on yellow fever vaccine responses in identical twins.

The sample consisted of CD8+ T cells sorted from blood. The receptor source for this set is a woman aged 18 to 35 in good health.

This clonotype was found a few times. This rearrangement joins TRBV28 to TRBJ2-1; D is undetermined. Trimming took 6 bases from V and 12 from J, leaving 12 bases between them. The germline CDR1 and CDR2 sequences are MDHEN and SYDVKM. The CDR3 has 11 amino acids. DNA of the CDR3: TGTGCCAGCAGACTCTACGGATCGCAGTTCTTC. Its translation is CASRLYGSQFF.

The V call is TRBV9, the J call TRBJ2-5, with D perhaps TRBD2 (6 bases). Germline V lookup: CDR1 SGDLS, CDR2 YYNGEE. The germline V and J ends were trimmed by 3 bases and 5 bases, with 14 bases remaining between them. This CDR3 is 14 amino acids long. The chain's CDR3 is CASSAWGDTETQYF. CDR3 nucleotide sequence: TGTGCCAGCAGCGCCTGGGGGGATACGGAGACCCAGTACTTC.

The V call is TRBV9, the J call TRBJ2-1; 16 bases map to TRBD2. The germline gives CDR1 SGDLS, CDR2 YYNGEE. Trimming at V came to 4 bases and at J to 0 bases, leaving 7 bases not matched to a gene. The CDR3 extends over 19 amino acids. CDR3 loop: CASSLEGLAGGSSYNEQFF. As DNA, the CDR3 is TGTGCCAGCAGCTTGGAGGGACTAGCGGGAGGGAGCTCCTACAATGAGCAGTTCTTC.

CDR3 in amino acids: CASSRQAGYNEQFF. CDR3 nucleotide sequence: TGTGCCAGCAGCCGACAGGCCGGATACAATGAGCAGTTCTTC. The gene calls are TRBV28 and TRBJ2-1, with D perhaps TRBD1 (6 bases). Germline CDR1 reads MDHEN; CDR2 reads SYDVKM. V lost 6 bases to trimming and J lost 4 bases, with 13 bases between them. The CDR3 consists of 14 residues. The full variable domain, in which reference TRBV28 and TRBJ2-1 provide the parts outside the CDR3, is DVKVTQSSRYLVKRTGEKVFLECVQDMDHENMFWYRQDPGLGLRLIYFSYDVKMKEKGDIPEGYSVSREKKERFSLILESASTNQTSMYLCASSRQAGYNEQFFGPGTRLTVL.

The chain joins TRBV9 to TRBJ2-1; D uncertain. The CDR3 extends over 15 amino acids. The V end was cut by 0 bases, the J end by 8 bases, with 15 bases between. Germline V gene lookup returns CDR1 SGDLS and CDR2 YYNGEE. CDR3 residues: CASSVGQLPIDEQFF. CDR3 coding DNA: TGTGCCAGCAGCGTAGGGCAGTTACCAATAGATGAGCAGTTCTTC.

This clonotype was observed a handful of times. CDR3 nucleotides: TGCGCCAGCAGCCAAGATTTCCCTGGCGGAAGCTCCTACAATGAGCAGTTCTTC. This gives the protein CASSQDFPGGSSYNEQFF. V is TRBV4-1 and J is TRBJ2-1; D remains ambiguous. The germline CDR1 and CDR2 sequences are MGHRA and YSYEKL. V lost 0 bases and J lost 0, with 15 bases in between. This CDR3 has 18 amino acids.

In DNA form, the CDR3 reads TGTGCCAGCAGCTACGGGACAGGGTTTTGGTACGAGCAGTACTTC. Protein product: CASSYGTGFWYEQYF. The rearrangement joins TRBV6-5 to TRBJ2-7; TRBD1 agrees at 9 bases. CDR3 length: 15 amino acids. Germline assignment: CDR1 MNHEY and CDR2 SVGAGI. The V segment lost 6 bases and the J segment 4 bases; nucleotides outside the gene matches: 10.

This clonotype has only a few counts. The V gene is TRBV6-1, the J gene TRBJ1-5; no definite D call. The CDR3 is 16 amino acids. Germline values: CDR1 MNHNS, CDR2 SASEGT. Trimming left V 2 bases short and J 5 bases short, with 16 bases between. CDR3 DNA: TGTGCCAGCAGTGAAAGGTCGTACTTCCTCGATCAGCCCCAGCATTTT. It is translated as CASSERSYFLDQPQHF.

The gene calls are TRBV7-9 and TRBJ2-5; D is uncertain. There are 13 residues in the CDR3. CDR1 is SEHNR, CDR2 FQNEAQ, per germline (reference sequence). Between the trimmed V and J ends, which lost 5 bases and 5 bases, there was a span of 12 bases. The CDR3 spells CASSPPYEETQYF. The CDR3 DNA follows: TGTGCCAGCAGCCCCCCTTATGAGGAGACCCAGTACTTC.

The rearrangement joins TRBV27 to TRBJ2-2, with a possible D match to TRBD2 (5 bases). Trimming cost V 6 bases and J 5 bases, with 13 bases left between them. CDR1 and CDR2 (germline): MNHEY, SMNVEV (reference sequence). The CDR3 is 14 amino acids. The CDR3 sequence is CASRRLGETGELFF. The CDR3 nucleotides read TGTGCCAGCAGACGCCTTGGGGAGACCGGGGAGCTGTTTTTT.

This clonotype showed up many times. This chain connects TRBV6-2 or TRBV6-3 to TRBJ2-7; no reliable D call. Trimming pared 1 base from V and 2 bases from J, leaving 3 bases between. Germline V gene sequence: CDR1 MNHEY, CDR2 SVGEGT. The CDR3 runs to 12 residues. The CDR3 sequence: CASSYFPYEQYF. For the CDR3, the DNA is TGTGCCAGCAGTTACTTTCCCTACGAGCAGTACTTC.

This clonotype was observed at least ten times. CDR3 amino acids: CAIMRRQGETQYF. The CDR3 DNA sequence: TGTGCCATCATGAGGAGGCAGGGGGAGACCCAGTACTTC. The chain carries TRBV10-3 and TRBJ2-5, with a possible D match to TRBD1 (6 bases). Germline loops: CDR1 ENHRY, CDR2 SYGVKD. The CDR3 totals 13 residues. Deletions cut 7 bases from V and 5 bases from J, with 14 bases between.

The chain recombines TRBV4-1 with TRBJ1-2; D unclear. The CDR3 length is 13 residues. The germline V gene encodes CDR1 MGHRA and CDR2 YSYEKL. Trimming took 4 bases from V and 8 from J, leaving 14 bases between them. The CDR3 bases are TGCGCCAGCAGCCGCCGGTTACCCTACGGCTACACCTTC. This translates into CASSRRLPYGYTF.

This chain connects TRBV28 to TRBJ2-5, with D tentatively TRBD1 (5 bases). CDR3 length equals 16 residues. From germline, CDR1 is MDHEN and CDR2 SYDVKM. Between the trimmed V and J ends, which lost 5 bases and 0 bases, there was a span of 16 bases. The CDR3 loop is CASSDRTTQYQETQYF. The CDR3 nucleotides are TGTGCCAGCAGTGACCGGACAACCCAGTACCAAGAGACCCAGTACTTC. Variable domain in full (rest from reference TRBV28 and TRBJ2-5): DVKVTQSSRYLVKRTGEKVFLECVQDMDHENMFWYRQDPGLGLRLIYFSYDVKMKEKGDIPEGYSVSREKKERFSLILESASTNQTSMYLCASSDRTTQYQETQYFGPGTRLLVL.

The sample holds one count of this clonotype. The rearrangement uses TRBV6-1 and TRBJ2-2; weak D call: TRBD1 (7 bases). Trimming pared 6 bases from V and 4 bases from J, leaving 15 bases between. Germline CDR1 is MNHNS and CDR2 is SASEGT. The CDR3 consists of 15 residues. CDR3 nucleotides: TGTGCCAGCAGCGTCTCCCAGGGGGGCACCGGGGAGCTGTTTTTT. This codes for CASSVSQGGTGELFF.

The chain recombines TRBV7-9 with TRBJ2-5; TRBD2 matches at 10 bases. CDR3 length: 16 amino acids. V shed 5 bases, J shed 1 base, and the junction held 7 bases outside the gene matches. The germline CDR1 and CDR2 sequences are SEHNR and FQNEAQ (reference sequence). The CDR3 here is CASSSLAGGAQETQYF. The CDR3 region has the DNA TGTGCCAGCAGCAGCTTAGCGGGAGGCGCCCAAGAGACCCAGTACTTC.

In its sample, this clonotype was seen a few times. V gene TRBV4-1 combines with J gene TRBJ2-2; 14 bases are a match to TRBD2. Germline CDR1 reads MGHRA; CDR2 reads YSYEKL. V lost 1 base, J lost 3 bases, and 4 bases stayed unmatched. The CDR3 totals 18 residues. Written as DNA, the CDR3 is TGCGCCAGCAGCCAAGGACTAGCGGGAGGGCCTTACACCGGGGAGCTGTTTTTT. Translating it yields CASSQGLAGGPYTGELFF.